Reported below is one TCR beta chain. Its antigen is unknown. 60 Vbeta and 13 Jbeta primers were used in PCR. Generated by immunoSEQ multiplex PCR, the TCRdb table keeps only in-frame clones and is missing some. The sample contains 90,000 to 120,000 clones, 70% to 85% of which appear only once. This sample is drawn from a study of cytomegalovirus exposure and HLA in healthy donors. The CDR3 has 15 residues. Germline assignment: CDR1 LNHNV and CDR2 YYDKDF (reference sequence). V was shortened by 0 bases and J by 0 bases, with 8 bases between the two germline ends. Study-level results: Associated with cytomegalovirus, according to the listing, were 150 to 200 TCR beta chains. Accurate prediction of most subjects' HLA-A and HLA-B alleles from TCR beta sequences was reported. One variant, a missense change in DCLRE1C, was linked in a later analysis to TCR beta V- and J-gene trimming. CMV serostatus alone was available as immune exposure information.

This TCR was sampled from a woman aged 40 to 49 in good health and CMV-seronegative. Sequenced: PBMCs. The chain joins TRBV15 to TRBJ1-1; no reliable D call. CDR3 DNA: TGTGCCACCAGCAGAGATATCACATTGAACACTGAAGCTTTCTTT. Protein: CATSRDITLNTEAFF.